This T cell receptor (beta chain) was recovered during a study of T cell responses to AZD1222 COVID-19 vaccine. Study outcomes and limitations: Sampled repertoires all dated from after the peak T cell response. Across the whole spike, CD4 TCRs peaked at regions 160-218 and 743-854. There were mostly white British donors and more females than males, and clonal diversity was possibly underestimated. Spike-specific TCR breadth and depth grew following two AZD1222 doses.

Profiled with immunoSEQ multiplex PCR; TCRdb holds only in-frame clones, not every one. The table shows 96,000 or so clones, with roughly nine tenths occurring only once. Per germline, CDR1 SGHAT and CDR2 FQNNGV. This CDR3 region has 16 residues. For this clone: Its target is not known. One end of the junction fails to match germline, which may point to a read error.

The TCR comes from an adult in good health. V is TRBV11-2 and J is TRBJ1-1, with D unresolved. Specimen: peripheral blood, collected on day 0 of AZD1222 vaccination. This CDR3 is CASSTSALRQNAEAFF. The CDR3 nucleotides are TGTGCCAGCAGCACATCTGCCCTACGGCAGAACGCTGAAGCTTTCTTT.